A single sample gave rise to the 15 T cell receptor beta chains below, sequenced in a study of blood T cell repertoires in COVID-19. Data came from immunoSEQ multiplex PCR; TCRdb stores just in-frame clones and leaves some out. Among 400,000 to 450,000 clones, 90% were seen once, and the ten largest hold 0.6%. The sample comprised PBMCs or T cells enriched from blood (not recorded which). These receptors were obtained from a young man who had recovered from COVID-19.

CDR3 sequence (DNA): TGTGCCTGGAACGACAGGGGAAATCAGCCCCAGCATTTT. This sequence encodes CAWNDRGNQPQHF. The chain recombines TRBV30 with TRBJ1-5, with 8 positions matching TRBD1. The CDR3 is 13 residues long. Germline V gene sequence: CDR1 GTSNPN, CDR2 SVGIG (reference sequence). The J segment lost 4 bases and the V segment lost 4 bases, leaving 3 bases of the junction unmatched.

The chain recombines TRBV18 with TRBJ2-7; D gene uncertain. The CDR3 is made up of 16 amino acids. Germline CDR1 and CDR2: KGHSH and LQKENI. Deletions cut 3 bases from V and 5 bases from J, with 20 bases between. This CDR3 is CASSPFSETQAHEQYF. Written as DNA, the CDR3 is TGTGCCAGCTCACCGTTCTCGGAAACACAAGCGCACGAGCAGTACTTC.

The chain employs TRBV5-5 and TRBJ2-3, with D perhaps matching TRBD2 (6 bases). This CDR3 has 13 amino acids. V dropped 5 bases and J dropped 4 bases, with 11 bases sitting between them. CDR1 and CDR2 from the germline V gene are SGHKS and YYEKEE (reference sequence). This CDR3 is CASRRDVADTQYF. CDR3 nucleotides: TGTGCCAGCAGGCGGGACGTCGCAGATACGCAGTATTTT.

This sequence joins TRBV30 and TRBJ2-3, with a tentative D call TRBD2 (6 bases). The germline V and J ends were trimmed by 1 base and 1 base, with 9 bases remaining between them. Germline values: CDR1 GTSNPN, CDR2 SVGIG (reference sequence). The CDR3 totals 14 residues. CDR3 bases: TGTGCCTGGAGTGCGGGACTTCGCACAGATACGCAGTATTTT. It is translated as CAWSAGLRTDTQYF.

J is TRBJ2-7 and V is TRBV10-1; D is perhaps TRBD2 (6 bases). CDR3 size: 15 residues. Per germline, CDR1 WNHNN and CDR2 SYGVQD (reference sequence). The ends were cut back, 0 bases at V and 5 bases at J, with 14 bases in the middle. The CDR3 coding sequence is TGCGCCAGCAGTGAGTCGGCTTGGAGGGAGAACGAGCAGTACTTC. As protein: CASSESAWRENEQYF.

This clone was seen just once. This chain connects TRBV29-1 to TRBJ1-2; a possible D gene is TRBD1 (5 bases). Trimming removed 6 bases from V and 2 bases from J, with 10 bases in between. Germline CDR1 is SQVTM and CDR2 is ANQGSEA. CDR3 length: 12 residues. This CDR3 reads CSVPSGNYGYTF. In nucleotides, the CDR3 is TGCAGCGTCCCGTCAGGGAACTATGGCTACACCTTC.

The V call is TRBV6-5, the J call TRBJ1-4; TRBD1 might be the D (6 bases). The CDR3 has 13 residues. Per germline, CDR1 MNHEY and CDR2 SVGAGI. V lost 8 bases and J 7 bases, leaving 14 bases between the germline ends. CDR3 loop: CASLRDNGEKLFF. The CDR3, as DNA: TGTGCCAGCCTCCGGGACAATGGTGAAAAACTGTTTTTT.

This clone appeared once. The chain links TRBV27 to TRBJ2-3; D ambiguous. Per the germline V gene, CDR1 is MNHEY and CDR2 is SMNVEV (reference sequence). Trimming stripped 2 bases from V and 0 bases from J, with 12 bases between. The CDR3 has 16 residues. This CDR3 is CASSLGYGGSTDTQYF. The CDR3, as DNA: TGTGCCAGCAGTTTAGGATACGGCGGAAGCACAGATACGCAGTATTTT.

In regard to this clone: The same CDR3 can be traced to other DNA sequences in this sample. This chain links TRBV2 with TRBJ1-6; tentatively, D is TRBD1 (5 bases). This CDR3 comprises 15 residues. The germline V gene encodes CDR1 SNHLY and CDR2 FYNNEI. V was trimmed by 3 bases and J by 6 bases, leaving 12 bases between them. Written as DNA, the CDR3 is TGTGCCAGCAGTGACCAGGGTACTGGTAATTCACCCCTCCACTTT. This sequence encodes CASSDQGTGNSPLHF.

V is TRBV5-5 and J is TRBJ1-1; 8 bases align to TRBD1. The trim removed 0 bases at V and 5 bases at J, leaving 3 bases unmatched. This CDR3 is built from 14 residues. Germline V lookup: CDR1 SGHKS, CDR2 YYEKEE (reference sequence). CDR3 protein: CASSLVTGGTEAFF. The DNA of the CDR3 is TGTGCCAGCAGCTTGGTCACAGGGGGAACTGAAGCTTTCTTT.

The chain uses TRBV7-9 and TRBJ2-7, with 7 bases lining up with TRBD1. The V and J ends lost 2 bases and 2 bases, in that order; junction bases with no gene match: 3. Germline lookup yields CDR1 SEHNR and CDR2 FQNEAQ (reference sequence). This CDR3 is built from 14 residues. CDR3 region: CASSLPGQPYEQYF. In nucleotides, the CDR3 is TGTGCCAGCAGCTTACCGGGACAGCCCTACGAGCAGTACTTC. Full variable domain (rest looked up from reference TRBV7-9 and TRBJ2-7): DTGVSQNPRHKITKRGQNVTFRCDPISEHNRLYWYRQTLGQGPEFLTYFQNEAQLEKSRLLSDRFSAERPKGSFSTLEIQRTEQGDSAMYLCASSLPGQPYEQYFGPGTRLTVT.

This clone has more than one count but fewer than ten. The V gene is TRBV4-1, the J gene TRBJ1-2, with 10 bases lining up with TRBD1. Trimming cost V 1 base and J 8 bases; bases outside gene matches: 7. The CDR3 sequence is 15 residues long. Germline V gene data show CDR1 as MGHRA and CDR2 as YSYEKL. CDR3 protein: CASSQARQGAVGYTF. As DNA, the CDR3 is TGCGCCAGCAGCCAAGCTCGACAGGGGGCGGTGGGCTACACCTTC.

The chain is built from TRBV18 and TRBJ1-1; 7 nucleotides align to TRBD1. Germline CDR1 and CDR2: KGHSH and LQKENI. After removal of 4 bases from V and 0 bases from J, the junction contained 8 bases not matched to a gene. The CDR3 loop spans 16 amino acids. The CDR3 loop reads CASSLHPGQMNTEAFF. DNA of the CDR3: TGTGCCAGCTCACTCCATCCGGGACAGATGAACACTGAAGCTTTCTTT.

V is TRBV3-1 (or the pseudogene TRBV3-2) and J is TRBJ1-3; a weak D match, TRBD1 (5 bases). Trimming removed 4 bases at V and 4 bases at J, with 14 bases between. CDR1 and CDR2 from the germline V gene are LGHDT and YNNKEL (reference sequence). This CDR3 comprises 15 residues. CDR3 residues: CASSPTSAGGNTIYF. In nucleotides, the CDR3 is TGTGCCAGCAGCCCCACTTCGGCAGGGGGAAACACCATATATTTT.

This clone was recorded once. The sample holds other DNA sequences that translate to the same CDR3. The V gene is TRBV11-2, the J gene TRBJ1-1; D gene uncertain. V was pared by 8 bases and J by 1 base, with 11 bases between. The CDR3 consists of 13 residues. Germline-derived CDR1 and CDR2 are SGHAT and FQNNGV. The CDR3 DNA reads TGTGCCAGCCGTCGGGGAGAGAACACTGAAGCTTTCTTT. Protein sequence: CASRRGENTEAFF.